A single sample is the source of the 8 T cell receptor beta chains below, sequenced in a study of CD8 T cells in ankylosing spondylitis. General study findings and limits: A TCR beta motif of eight or nine highly homologous variants seemed to mark ankylosing spondylitis blood.

These receptors have no known antigen. TCRdb recomputed calls from the 5' RACE reads with MiXCR, one row per CDR3 protein. The sample lists 700,000 to 1,000,000 distinct CDR3 sequences; over 9.5% were seen once. Sequences were obtained from blood, either unsorted or a sorted T cell fraction (not recorded which). Source of these receptors: a male donor with ankylosing spondylitis.

The rearrangement uses TRBV7-2 and TRBJ1-6; D is unresolved. The CDR3 spans 14 residues. The V end lost 1 base, the J end lost 11 bases, and 12 bases lay between the germline ends. Germline values: CDR1 SGHTA, CDR2 FQGNSA. The CDR3 spells CASSLEAGLAPLHF. CDR3 bases: TGTGCCAGCAGCTTAGAAGCAGGTTTAGCACCCCTCCACTTT.

This clonotype was seen repeatedly, ten times or more. The chain couples TRBV5-1 to TRBJ1-5; 7 bases map to TRBD1. Germline CDR1 SGHRS, CDR2 YFSETQ. CDR3 length: 15 amino acids. V was pared by 0 bases and J by 3 bases, with 3 bases of the junction left unmatched. CDR3 nucleotides: TGCGCCAGCAGCTTGGCAGGGACAGTCAATCAGCCCCAGCATTTT. Translation gives CASSLAGTVNQPQHF.

The J gene is TRBJ1-5, the V gene TRBV20-1; the D is unclear. The V end lost 6 bases, the J end lost 5 bases, and 14 bases lay between the germline ends. The CDR3 loop spans 13 amino acids. Germline loops: CDR1 DFQATT, CDR2 SNEGSKA (reference sequence). The DNA for the CDR3 is TGCAGTGCCTACGGCGACGGGGATCAGCCCCAGCATTTT. Its translation is CSAYGDGDQPQHF.

The chain recombines TRBV27 with TRBJ2-3; no clear D gene. Looked up from germline, CDR1 is MNHEY and CDR2 is SMNVEV (reference sequence). Trimming stripped 2 bases from V and 0 bases from J, with 12 bases between. The CDR3 loop spans 16 amino acids. CDR3 bases: TGTGCCAGCAGTTTAATGAGGTTCTCTAGCACAGATACGCAGTATTTT. Protein sequence: CASSLMRFSSTDTQYF.

This clonotype came up many times. The chain joins TRBV20-1 to TRBJ1-2; D is ambiguous. The CDR3 totals 12 residues. Per the germline V gene, CDR1 is DFQATT and CDR2 is SNEGSKA (reference sequence). V was trimmed by 1 base and J by 3 bases, leaving 6 bases between them. The CDR3, as DNA: TGCAGTGCTAGAGCCGATTACTATGGCTACACCTTC. Translated: CSARADYYGYTF.

This clonotype was counted between two and nine times. The chain carries TRBV6-1 and TRBJ1-5; D uncertain. The CDR3 loop spans 13 amino acids. Between the trimmed V and J ends, which lost 8 bases and 6 bases, there was a span of 14 bases. CDR1 is MNHNS and CDR2 is SASEGT in the germline V gene. CDR3 protein: CASGRREGQPQHF. Written as DNA, the CDR3 is TGTGCCAGCGGGAGAAGGGAGGGTCAGCCCCAGCATTTT.

This clonotype was seen a handful of times. V gene TRBV27 combines with J gene TRBJ2-3; 8 bases align to TRBD2. The CDR3 consists of 15 residues. Germline CDR1 MNHEY, CDR2 SMNVEV (reference sequence). J lost 4 bases, V lost 8 bases, and 11 bases had no gene match. CDR3 residues: CASYPLSGGADTQYF. The CDR3, as DNA: TGTGCCAGCTATCCTCTAAGCGGGGGCGCAGATACGCAGTATTTT.

This chain uses TRBV6-5 with TRBJ1-5, with 7 bases aligning to TRBD1. With V trimmed by 0 bases and J by 7 bases, 12 bases remained unmatched. Germline V CDR1 and CDR2: MNHEY, SVGAGI. The CDR3 has 17 amino acids. The CDR3: CASSYSSHRGVNQPQHF. In nucleotides, the CDR3 is TGTGCCAGCAGTTACTCGTCTCACAGGGGCGTAAACCAGCCCCAGCATTTT.